The clone carrying this T cell receptor beta chain was observed once. The assay was immunoSEQ multiplex PCR, and TCRdb's table has in-frame clones only and misses some. The sample yields 150,000 to 200,000 clones, 92% seen once. The CDR3 sequence is 17 residues long. Trimming removed 8 bases from V and 0 bases from J, with 23 bases in between. In germline, CDR1 is SQVTM, CDR2 ANQGSEA. This sample is drawn from a study of blood T cell repertoires in COVID-19. This TCR came from a man aged 30 to 39 with COVID-19, enrolled during active disease. The V and J genes are TRBV29-1 and TRBJ2-1; D gene unclear. The sequencing input was peripheral blood. The CDR3 is CSTLTSTDPLSYNEQFF. CDR3 nucleotides: TGCAGCACCTTGACTTCGACCGACCCCCTCTCCTACAATGAGCAGTTCTTC.